This T cell receptor beta chain was recorded in a study of human versus mouse CDR3 diversity and MHC coevolution. Overall study context: Samples had between 0.6 x 10^7 and 1.6 x 10^7 valid reads. General study findings and limits: Mice had fewer CDR3 deletions and insertions than humans on average.

Germline loops: CDR1 SGHTA, CDR2 FQGNSA. The germline V and J ends were trimmed by 4 bases and 2 bases, with 8 bases remaining between them. The CDR3 runs to 13 residues. Assay: immunoSEQ multiplex PCR; the TCRdb copy retains only in-frame clones and omits some. The table has about 81,000 clones, roughly 93% seen once. Worth noting for this clone: Its antigen is not known.

Sample: naive CD4+ T cells from blood. Stated subset: CD45RO-negative CD62L-positive naive CD4 T cells. The TCR originated in a person aged 25-75 years in good health. V usage is TRBV7-2 and J usage is TRBJ1-2; tentative D call: TRBD1 (6 bases). The CDR3: CASSYDRNYGYTF. Here the CDR3 DNA reads TGTGCCAGCAGCTACGACAGGAACTATGGCTACACCTTC.